Below, one TCR beta chain is given with its context. The sample belongs to a study of blood T cell repertoires in COVID-19. The overall study: COVID-19 samples collected from the United States, Italy and Spain covered acute and convalescent phases.

Per the authors' pipeline: Amplification of reference gene primers was used by the study to estimate nucleated cell counts. Assay: immunoSEQ multiplex PCR; the TCRdb copy retains only in-frame clones and omits some. V, J and clone size are taken as reported in that table, and D and trimming were inferred from the DNA itself. Here the sample spans fewer than 300,000 clones, less than 90% being singletons. V gave up 0 bases and J gave up 6 bases, with 15 bases separating them. Germline V gene data show CDR1 as SGHRS and CDR2 as YFSETQ. The CDR3 extends over 16 amino acids. The chain employs TRBV5-1 and TRBJ2-2, with unresolved D. This receptor was identified in a man between 60 and 70 years old who had recovered from COVID-19. The sequencing sample was made of peripheral blood. The CDR3 bases are TGCGCCAGCAGCTTGGTTTCTCCCACACCCCCCGGGGAGCTGTTTTTT. Its protein is CASSLVSPTPPGELFF.